This T cell receptor (delta chain) was found in a study of γδ T cells in repeated Plasmodium falciparum infection. On the study more broadly: Four controlled malaria infections with P. falciparum NF54 spanned roughly 590 days.

Study findings and constraints: Malian children's Vdelta2-negative repertoires appeared more expanded and less diverse than Australians'. In Vdelta2-negative, largely Vdelta1+, gammadelta repertoires, repeated controlled infections appeared to drive clonal selection waves. Over time and infection, Vgamma9/Vdelta2+ repertoires remained highly stable and polyclonal.

Only a few counts were recorded for this clone. The antigen is not known. TCRdb's protein, taken from a much larger clone, differs from this DNA's translation at residue 3, likely owing to a read error; the protein displayed comes from the DNA. Germline CDR1 reads TSWWSYY; CDR2 reads QGS. The CDR3 totals 24 residues. With CATT, TCRdb re-called clones from the multiplex PCR reads. Of 90,000 to 95,000 delta-chain clones in the sample, 0.75% to 1% were seen once. Vgamma9/Vdelta2+ and Vdelta2-negative gammadelta T cells were flow-sorted from PBMC for bulk sequencing. Input material: gamma-delta T cells from blood. The genes are TRDV1 and TRDJ1, with TRDD3 matching 13 bases. The sequence derives from a pool of human donors (malaria-infected and uninfected, not separated). CDR3 region: CARGEVLKKVHWGIRLFNTDKLIF. The DNA for the CDR3 is TGTGCTCGTGGGGAAGTCCTCAAGAAAGTACACTGGGGGATACGATTGTTTAACACCGATAAACTCATCTTT.